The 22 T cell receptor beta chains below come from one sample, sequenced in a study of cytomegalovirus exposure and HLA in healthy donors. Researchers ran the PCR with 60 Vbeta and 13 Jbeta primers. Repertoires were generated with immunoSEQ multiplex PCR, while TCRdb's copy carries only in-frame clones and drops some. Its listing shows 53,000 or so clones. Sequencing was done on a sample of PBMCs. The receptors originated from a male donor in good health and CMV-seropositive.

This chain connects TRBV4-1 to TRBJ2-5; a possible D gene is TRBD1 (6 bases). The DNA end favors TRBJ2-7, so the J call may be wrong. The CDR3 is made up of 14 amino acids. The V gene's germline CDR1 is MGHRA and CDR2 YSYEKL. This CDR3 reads CASSQDRGMGEQYF. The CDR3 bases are TGCGCCAGCAGCCAAGACAGGGGAATGGGCGAGCAGTACTTC.

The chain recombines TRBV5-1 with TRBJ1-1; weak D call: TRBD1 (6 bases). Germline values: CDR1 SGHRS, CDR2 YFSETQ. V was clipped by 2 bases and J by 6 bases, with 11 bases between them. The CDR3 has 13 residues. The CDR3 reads CASSFRGEAEAFF. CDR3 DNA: TGCGCCAGCAGCTTCAGGGGTGAGGCTGAAGCTTTCTTT. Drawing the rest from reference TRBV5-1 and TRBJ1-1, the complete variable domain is KAGVTQTPRYLIKTRGQQVTLSCSPISGHRSVSWYQQTPGQGLQFLFEYFSETQRNKGNFPGRFSGRQFSNSRSEMNVSTLELGDSALYLCASSFRGEAEAFFGQGTRLTVV.

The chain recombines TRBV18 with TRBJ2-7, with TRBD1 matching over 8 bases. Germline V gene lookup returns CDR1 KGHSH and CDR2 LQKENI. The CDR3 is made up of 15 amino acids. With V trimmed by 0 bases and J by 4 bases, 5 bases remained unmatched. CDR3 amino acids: CASSPPTGAPYEQYF. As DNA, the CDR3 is TGTGCCAGCTCACCACCGACAGGGGCTCCATACGAGCAGTACTTC.

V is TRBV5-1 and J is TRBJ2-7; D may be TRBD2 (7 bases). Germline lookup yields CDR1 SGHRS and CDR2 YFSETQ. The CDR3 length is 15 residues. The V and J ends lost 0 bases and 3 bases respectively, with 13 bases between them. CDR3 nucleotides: TGCGCCAGCAGCTTGGTACGGGGAGGGGGCTACGAGCAGTACTTC. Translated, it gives CASSLVRGGGYEQYF.

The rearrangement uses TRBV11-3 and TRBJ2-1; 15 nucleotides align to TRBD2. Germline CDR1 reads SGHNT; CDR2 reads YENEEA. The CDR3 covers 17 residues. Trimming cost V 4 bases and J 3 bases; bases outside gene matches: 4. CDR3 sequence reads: CASSSRTSGGDYNEQFF. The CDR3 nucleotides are TGTGCCAGCAGCTCCAGGACTAGCGGGGGGGACTACAATGAGCAGTTCTTC.

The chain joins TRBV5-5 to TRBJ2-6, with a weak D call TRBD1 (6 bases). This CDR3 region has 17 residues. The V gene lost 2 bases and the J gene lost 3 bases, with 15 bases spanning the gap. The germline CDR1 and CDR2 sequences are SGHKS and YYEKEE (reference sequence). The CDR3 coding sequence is TGTGCCAGCAGCTTTGCACAGGGTTTCGTTGGGGCCAACGTCCTGACTTTC. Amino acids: CASSFAQGFVGANVLTF.

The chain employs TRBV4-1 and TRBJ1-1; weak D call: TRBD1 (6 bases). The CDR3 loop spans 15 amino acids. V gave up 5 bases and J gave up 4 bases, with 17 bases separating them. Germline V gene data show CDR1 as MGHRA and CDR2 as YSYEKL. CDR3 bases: TGCGCCAGCAGCTTCAGGACAGCTTTGCCCACTGAAGCTTTCTTT. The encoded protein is CASSFRTALPTEAFF.

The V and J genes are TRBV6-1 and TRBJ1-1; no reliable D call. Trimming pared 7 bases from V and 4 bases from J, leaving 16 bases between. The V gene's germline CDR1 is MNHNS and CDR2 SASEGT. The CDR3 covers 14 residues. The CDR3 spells CASNPLLAGTEAFF. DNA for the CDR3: TGTGCCAGCAACCCCCTTCTGGCGGGCACTGAAGCTTTCTTT.

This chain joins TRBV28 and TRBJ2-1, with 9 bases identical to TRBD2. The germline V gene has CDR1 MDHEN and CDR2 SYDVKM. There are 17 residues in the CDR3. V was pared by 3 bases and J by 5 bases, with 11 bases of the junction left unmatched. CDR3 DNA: TGTGCCAGCAGTTTGGAGCTAGGCCTAGCGGGGAACAATGAGCAGTTCTTC. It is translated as CASSLELGLAGNNEQFF.

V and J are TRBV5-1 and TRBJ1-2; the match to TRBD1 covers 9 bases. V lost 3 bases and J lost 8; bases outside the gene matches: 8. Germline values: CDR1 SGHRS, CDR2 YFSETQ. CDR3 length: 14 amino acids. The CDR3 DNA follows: TGCGCCAGCAGCTCTCAGGGACAGGGTGACGGCTACACCTTC. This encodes CASSSQGQGDGYTF.

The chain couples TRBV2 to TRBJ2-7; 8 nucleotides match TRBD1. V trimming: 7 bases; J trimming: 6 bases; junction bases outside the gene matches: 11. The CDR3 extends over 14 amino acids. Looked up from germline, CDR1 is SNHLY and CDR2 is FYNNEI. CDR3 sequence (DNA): TGTGCCAGCAAAGAAGGCCAGGGGGCTGGCGAGCAGTACTTC. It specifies CASKEGQGAGEQYF.

This chain's CDR3 is CASSQKRVGGPDETQYF. In nucleotides, the CDR3 is TGCGCCAGCAGCCAGAAGAGGGTCGGGGGGCCAGATGAGACCCAGTACTTC. The gene calls are TRBV4-1 and TRBJ2-5; possible D gene TRBD2, 7 bases. The V end lost 3 bases, the J end lost 5 bases, and 22 bases lay between the germline ends. The CDR3 totals 17 residues. Germline assignment: CDR1 MGHRA and CDR2 YSYEKL.

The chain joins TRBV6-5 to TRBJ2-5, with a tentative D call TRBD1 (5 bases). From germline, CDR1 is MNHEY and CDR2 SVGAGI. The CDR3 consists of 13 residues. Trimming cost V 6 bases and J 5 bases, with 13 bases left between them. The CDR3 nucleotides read TGTGCCAGCAGATCCTCAGGGTTTGAGACCCAGTACTTC. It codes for CASRSSGFETQYF.

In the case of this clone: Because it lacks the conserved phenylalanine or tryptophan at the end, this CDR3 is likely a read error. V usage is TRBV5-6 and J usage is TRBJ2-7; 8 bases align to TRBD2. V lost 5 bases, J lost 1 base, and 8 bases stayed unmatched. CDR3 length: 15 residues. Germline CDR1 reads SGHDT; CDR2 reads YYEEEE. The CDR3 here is CASSRPGLVSYEQYL. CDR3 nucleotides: TGTGCCAGCAGTCGTCCGGGACTAGTATCCTACGAGCAGTACCTC.

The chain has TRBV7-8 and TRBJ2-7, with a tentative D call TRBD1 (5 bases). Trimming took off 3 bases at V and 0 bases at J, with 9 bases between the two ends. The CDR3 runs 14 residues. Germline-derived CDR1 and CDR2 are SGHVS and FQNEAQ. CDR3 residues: CASSLTDSSYEQYF. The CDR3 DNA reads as TGTGCCAGCAGCTTGACTGACAGCTCCTACGAGCAGTACTTC.

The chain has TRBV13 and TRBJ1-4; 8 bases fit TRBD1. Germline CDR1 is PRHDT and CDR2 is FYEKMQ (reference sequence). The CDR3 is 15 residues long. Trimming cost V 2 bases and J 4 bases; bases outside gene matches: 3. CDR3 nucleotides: TGTGCCAGCAGCTTACAGGGGGCTGTTAATGAAAAACTGTTTTTT. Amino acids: CASSLQGAVNEKLFF.

The CDR3 is CASSLGQGVSQPQHF. Here the CDR3 DNA reads TGTGCCAGCAGCCTGGGACAGGGGGTGAGTCAGCCCCAGCATTTT. The chain uses TRBV9 and TRBJ1-5; 11 bases fit TRBD1. V lost 4 bases and J lost 6; bases outside the gene matches: 6. The CDR3 is 15 amino acids. Germline loops: CDR1 SGDLS, CDR2 YYNGEE. The whole variable domain, filled in from reference TRBV9 and TRBJ1-5, reads DSGVTQTPKHLITATGQRVTLRCSPRSGDLSVYWYQQSLDQGLQFLIQYYNGEERAKGNILERFSAQQFPDLHSELNLSSLELGDSALYFCASSLGQGVSQPQHFGDGTRLSIL.

The CDR3 loop is CASSPWDSDNSPLHF. The CDR3 region has the DNA TGTGCCAGCAGCCCCTGGGACTCTGATAATTCACCCCTCCACTTT. The genes are TRBV9 and TRBJ1-6, with D perhaps TRBD1 (5 bases). V was cut by 4 bases and J by 5 bases, with 13 bases left in between. The length of the CDR3 is 15 residues. CDR1 and CDR2 (germline): SGDLS, YYNGEE.

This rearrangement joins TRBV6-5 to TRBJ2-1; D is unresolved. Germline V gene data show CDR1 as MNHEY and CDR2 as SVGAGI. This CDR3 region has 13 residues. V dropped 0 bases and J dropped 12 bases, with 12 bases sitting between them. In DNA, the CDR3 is TGTGCCAGCAGTTACTCGAGCAGTGCAGGGCAGTTCTTC. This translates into CASSYSSSAGQFF.

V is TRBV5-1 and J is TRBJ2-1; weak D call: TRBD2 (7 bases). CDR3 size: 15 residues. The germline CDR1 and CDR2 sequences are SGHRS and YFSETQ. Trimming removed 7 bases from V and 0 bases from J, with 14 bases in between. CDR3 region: CASWSRGGSYNEQFF. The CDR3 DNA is TGCGCCAGCTGGTCTAGGGGGGGCTCCTACAATGAGCAGTTCTTC.

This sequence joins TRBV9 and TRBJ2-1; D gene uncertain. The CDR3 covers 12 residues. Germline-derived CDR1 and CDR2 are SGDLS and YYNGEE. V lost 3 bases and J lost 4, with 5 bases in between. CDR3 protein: CASSARYNEQFF. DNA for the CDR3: TGTGCCAGCAGCGCTCGGTACAATGAGCAGTTCTTC.

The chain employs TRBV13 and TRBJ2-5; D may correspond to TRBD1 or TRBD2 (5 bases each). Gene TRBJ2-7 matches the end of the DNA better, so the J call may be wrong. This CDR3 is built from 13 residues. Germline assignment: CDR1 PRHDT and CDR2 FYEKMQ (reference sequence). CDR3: CASSLYRRDEQYF. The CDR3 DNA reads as TGTGCCAGCAGCTTATACAGGCGGGACGAGCAGTACTTC.